This T cell receptor beta chain was identified in a study of T-cell memory formation after mild COVID-19. The CDR3 runs to 14 residues. The germline CDR1 and CDR2 sequences are SGHAT and FQNNGV. The ends were cut back, 5 bases at V and 0 bases at J, with 8 bases in the middle. Constant-segment-primed 5'RACE gave TCR alpha and TCR beta cDNA libraries with sample barcodes and UMIs. TCRdb independently ran MiXCR on the 5' RACE reads; one entry per CDR3 protein. The sample has 210,000 or so distinct CDR3 sequences, more than 25% seen once; the top ten hold more than 9.5%. This sequence originates from an adult woman who had mild COVID-19 (a few samples of this study predate the infection). Cell type and time point are not known. This sequence joins TRBV11-2 and TRBJ1-3; no definite D call. Sequenced input: PBMCs or a T cell subset sorted from them (not recorded which). CDR3 sequence reads: CASSPRHSGNTIYF. Here the CDR3 DNA reads TGTGCCAGCAGCCCAAGACACTCTGGAAACACCATATATTTT.